This T cell receptor (beta chain) originates from a study of identical twins. TCRdb fed the 5' RACE reads into MiXCR, producing one record per CDR3 protein. Of over 250,000 distinct CDR3 sequences detected, around 9.7% appear once; the ten largest clones hold 5.5% to 9%. Healthy Caucasians alone served as donors. V was clipped by 6 bases and J by 1 base, with 12 bases between them. Germline CDR1 and CDR2: MGHRA and YSYEKL. This CDR3 has 14 amino acids. The data also belong to a second study, concerning yellow fever vaccine responses in identical twins.

The rearrangement joins TRBV4-1 to TRBJ1-1; D perhaps matches TRBD1 (6 bases). This TCR derives from a woman aged 18 to 35 in good health. The material sequenced was CD8+ T cells sorted from blood. The CDR3 here is CASRGGAGNTEAFF. In DNA, the CDR3 is TGCGCCAGCAGAGGGGGGGCAGGGAACACTGAAGCTTTCTTT.